This T cell receptor beta chain emerged from a study of T and B cells in COVID-19 patients (dated by TCRdb to 2019 to 2021). In the study overall: Using TRB and IGH repertoire sequencing of peripheral blood, the study characterized adaptive immunity in COVID-19 patients who had active infection or had recovered. A recovered cohort included 15 to 19 patients who provided 20 to 25 samples, and most of these patients had mild to moderate COVID-19 treated on an outpatient basis. Patients in the recovered cohort had a median age of around 31 years, compared with around 62 years for patients in the active-infection cohort. Of the approximately 21 patients in the active-infection cohort, roughly 11 were critically ill and needed mechanical ventilation or ECMO. Comorbidities linked to unfavorable COVID-19 outcome were present in 18 of 20 patients in the active-infection cohort. The repository of TCR and BCR sequences included roughly 70 time points from 37 patients, and more than 8 million TCR sequences were analysed. Because samples were available both during active disease and after recovery, a couple of patients were counted in both the recovered and the active cohorts. For the repertoire analyses, the comparison was an age-matched reference group of a few dozen healthy donors who were negative for COVID-19 antibodies. As many as 9 follow-up blood samples were collected from each patient, and in some individuals these samples spanned different disease stages.

Of note for this clonotype: No antigen is known for it. No clone much larger than this one lies a single base away; base qualities are absent.

CDR1 and CDR2, looked up from the germline V gene, are SGHDT and YYEEEE. CDR3 length: 15 amino acids, cysteine to phenylalanine. Solely the CDR3 DNA is kept, with 45 bases framed from the first base. V is trimmed back by 0 bases and J by 2 bases, and the junction contains 5 bases that no gene match accounts for. Instrument on record: Illumina MiSeq. Multiplex PCR with BIOMED2 TRB-A/B primer pools was used to amplify the TRB rearrangements. Illumina-compatible adapters and 7-nucleotide sample barcodes were attached to the amplicons in two consecutive PCRs. Phusion HS II polymerase was used for all library PCRs. Amplicons were purified from gel with the NucleoSpin Gel and PCR Clean-up kit, quantified on Qubit, and pooled at 4 to 5 nM. The quality of the amplicon pool was checked on an Agilent 2100 Bioanalyzer prior to Illumina next-generation sequencing. On the study's bioinformatics: MiXCR 3.0.8 with the default MiXCR reference library was used to annotate TRB rearrangements. Non-productive reads and sequences with fewer than 2 reads were excluded, and each unique CDR3 nucleotide sequence counted as one clone. Clonality, diversity, richness and V-J gene usage were calculated in R 3.5.1. GLIPH2 was used to cluster TCRs by CDR3 similarity, and OLGA was used to calculate generation probabilities. GLIPH2 clusters were kept only if they contained at least four unique TCR clonotypes found in at least three individuals. TCRdb reprocessing: public reads trimmed at Q25 with fastp, clones called with MiXCR, in-frame beta chains kept. Duplicate CDR3 protein sequences are folded into a single record with the most common DNA and genes. The V and J calls, along with clone size, are taken from TCRdb and not from the paper's own processing. The sample table holds thousands of distinct CDR3 sequences, of which around 30% were seen once. About 30% of the sample comes from the top ten.

TRB repertoires were amplified using roughly 220-550 ng of genomic DNA isolated from blood. What the authors observed across the whole study: Prospective validation of the reported TCR clusters was stated to be required before clinical use. A total of fewer than 3,000 TCR clusters were exclusive to the recovered cohort, and 31 of those clusters were low-pGen clusters. In patients with COVID-19, the usage of TRBV/TRBJ genes was reported to be strongly skewed. Few blood samples were available from mildly ill patients while symptoms were present, and early samples from severe cases were likewise scarce. The cohort was judged too small for assessing how HLA contributes to COVID-19 susceptibility or severity. Specific T cell subsets (CD4+/Treg/CD8+) and sorted SARS-CoV-2-responsive or tetramer+ T cells had not yet been sequenced, and these experiments were ongoing. TRB repertoires were found to be highly clonal in active COVID-19, whereas diversity and richness at recovery were found to rise above healthy donor levels.

Source material: blood. The TCR sequence derives from a human donor who had recovered from COVID-19. This chain is built from TRBV5-6 and TRBJ2-7, and 7 junction bases match TRBD1. The nucleotides are TGTGCCAGCAGCTTGGGGGACAGATTAGCCTACGAGCAGTACTTC. It translates as CASSLGDRLAYEQYF.